A single sample gave rise to the 18 T cell receptor beta chains below, sequenced in a study of early T cells in non-severe SARS-CoV-2 infection (dated by TCRdb to the early 2020s). Library generation was performed with 5' RACE. The listed sequencing device is NextSeq 500. In-frame beta chains were kept once TCRdb had trimmed the public reads at Q25 with fastp and called clones with MiXCR. Rows with one shared CDR3 protein collapse into an entry with the most common genes and DNA. The sample table records more than 45,000 distinct CDR3 sequences; roughly 13% of these occur just once. Roughly 10% of the sample is taken by the ten largest. Specimen: whole blood. These receptors were obtained from an adult who was a healthcare worker with PCR-confirmed SARS-CoV-2 infection or an uninfected control (not recorded which).

This clonotype was counted at least ten times. CDR3 protein: CASSPQGPPLHF. CDR3 coding DNA: TGTGCCAGCAGTCCCCAGGGGCCCCCCCTCCACTTT. The chain combines TRBV27 with TRBJ1-6, with D possibly being TRBD1 (6 bases). The CDR3 runs to 12 residues. Trimming removed 5 bases from V and 13 bases from J, with 12 bases in between. From germline, CDR1 is MNHEY and CDR2 SMNVEV (reference sequence).

The chain uses TRBV7-9 and TRBJ2-7; D may correspond to TRBD1 or TRBD2 (5 bases each). Deletions cut 1 base from V and 2 bases from J, with 6 bases between. The CDR3 covers 13 residues. Per germline, CDR1 SEHNR and CDR2 FQNEAQ (reference sequence). CDR3 region: CASSLGDAYEQYF. The CDR3 nucleotides are TGTGCCAGCAGCTTAGGGGACGCCTACGAGCAGTACTTC.

This clonotype was detected ten times or more. The rearrangement links TRBV6-5 to TRBJ2-1; perhaps TRBD1 as D (6 bases). The CDR3 has 15 amino acids. Germline values: CDR1 MNHEY, CDR2 SVGAGI. V was clipped by 0 bases and J by 5 bases, with 11 bases between them. The DNA of the CDR3 is TGTGCCAGCAGTTACTCCTCCGAGGGGGACAATGAGCAGTTCTTC. Translation gives CASSYSSEGDNEQFF.

This clonotype was seen repeatedly, ten times or more. The V call is TRBV7-8, the J call TRBJ1-4; D remains unclear. Germline assignment: CDR1 SGHVS and CDR2 FQNEAQ. This CDR3 has 14 residues. V lost 5 bases and J 7 bases, leaving 14 bases between the germline ends. The CDR3 reads CASSPRNMLEKLFF. The CDR3 DNA follows: TGTGCCAGCAGCCCAAGGAACATGCTTGAAAAACTGTTTTTT.

This chain connects TRBV20-1 to TRBJ2-3, with 7 nucleotides matching TRBD1. In germline, CDR1 is DFQATT, CDR2 SNEGSKA (reference sequence). The CDR3 has 14 amino acids. V trimming: 6 bases; J trimming: 5 bases; junction bases outside the gene matches: 11. CDR3 DNA: TGCAGTGCAGGGGACAGCGACGGCCTAGATACGCAGTATTTT. This sequence encodes CSAGDSDGLDTQYF.

This chain joins TRBV5-1 and TRBJ2-3, with D unresolved. Germline V CDR1 and CDR2: SGHRS, YFSETQ. The CDR3 is 15 residues long. Trimming left V 0 bases short and J 4 bases short, with 12 bases between. In DNA form, the CDR3 reads TGCGCCAGCAGCTTGGTCAGTTTTTCCCCAGATACGCAGTATTTT. Its protein is CASSLVSFSPDTQYF.

This clonotype showed up many times. This chain links TRBV20-1 with TRBJ2-7, with TRBD1 matching 9 bases. CDR1 and CDR2 from the germline V gene are DFQATT and SNEGSKA (reference sequence). The CDR3 runs to 14 residues. V lost 4 bases to trimming and J lost 4 bases; unmatched junction nucleotides: 8. The CDR3 loop is CSAITYRGRYEQYF. DNA for the CDR3: TGCAGTGCTATCACTTACAGGGGGCGGTACGAGCAGTACTTC.

This chain uses TRBV6-1 with TRBJ2-7; TRBD2 matches 9 bases. The V segment lost 3 bases and the J segment 0 bases; nucleotides outside the gene matches: 6. This CDR3 is built from 16 residues. Germline V CDR1 and CDR2: MNHNS, SASEGT. Here the CDR3 reads CASSDKGLASSYEQYF. The DNA of the CDR3 is TGTGCCAGCAGTGATAAGGGACTAGCCAGCTCCTACGAGCAGTACTTC.

Only a few counts were recorded for this clonotype. V and J are TRBV7-8 and TRBJ1-3; D remains ambiguous. Germline values: CDR1 SGHVS, CDR2 FQNEAQ. CDR3 length equals 14 residues. The ends were cut back, 5 bases at V and 1 base at J, with 9 bases in the middle. CDR3 loop: CASSPTESGNTIYF. CDR3 sequence (DNA): TGTGCCAGCAGCCCCACAGAGTCTGGAAACACCATATATTTT. Supplemented by reference TRBV7-8 and TRBJ1-3, the full variable domain reads GAGVSQSPRYKVAKRGQDVALRCDPISGHVSLFWYQQALGQGPEFLTYFQNEAQLDKSGLPSDRFFAERPEGSVSTLKIQRTQQEDSAVYLCASSPTESGNTIYFGEGSWLTVV.

The chain links TRBV3-2 to TRBJ2-5; the table assigns TRBD2, which was not confirmed against the DNA. TRBV3-2 is classified as a pseudogene. The CDR3 has 16 residues. DNA of the CDR3: TGTGCCAGCAGCCAAGGCGTAGGCGGGGGGGAGGAGACCCAGTACTTC. Translation gives CASSQGVGGGEETQYF.

This clonotype was detected ten times or more. The chain recombines TRBV7-9 with TRBJ2-7; tentative D call: TRBD2 (6 bases). V lost 6 bases to trimming and J lost 10 bases, with 22 bases between them. The CDR3 is 14 residues long. Germline CDR1 and CDR2: SEHNR and FQNEAQ (reference sequence). The CDR3 loop reads CASSRRDSRRYQYF. The CDR3 nucleotides are TGTGCCAGCAGTCGCCGGGACTCAAGGCGGTATCAGTACTTC.

In its sample, this clonotype was seen many times. The rearrangement links TRBV20-1 to TRBJ2-3; D gene uncertain. Germline V CDR1 and CDR2: DFQATT, SNEGSKA (reference sequence). CDR3 length equals 10 residues. V was pared by 3 bases and J by 9 bases, with 7 bases between. The CDR3 DNA reads as TGCAGTGCTAGGATAGGGACGCAGTATTTT. It translates to CSARIGTQYF.

This clonotype was picked up many times. The chain has TRBV7-9 and TRBJ1-3; possibly TRBD1 for D (6 bases). Germline loops: CDR1 SEHNR, CDR2 FQNEAQ (reference sequence). V lost 3 bases and J 8 bases, leaving 14 bases between the germline ends. The CDR3 length is 14 residues. CDR3: CASSLGHARYTIYF. The CDR3 DNA reads as TGTGCCAGCAGCTTGGGACATGCGCGGTACACCATATATTTT.

The chain couples TRBV27 to TRBJ1-1; D unclear. V dropped 2 bases and J dropped 3 bases, with 7 bases sitting between them. This CDR3 region has 13 residues. Germline V gene data show CDR1 as MNHEY and CDR2 as SMNVEV (reference sequence). This CDR3 reads CASSLRRHTEAFF. In DNA form, the CDR3 reads TGTGCCAGCAGTTTAAGACGGCACACTGAAGCTTTCTTT.

The table lists this clonotype with a few counts. This sequence joins TRBV12-3 or TRBV12-4 and TRBJ1-5; D uncertain. The CDR3 spans 14 residues. V was cut by 8 bases and J by 0 bases, with 11 bases left in between. The CDR3, as DNA: TGTGCCAGCTCTGGGCAGCTTAGCAATCAGCCCCAGCATTTT. Translation: CASSGQLSNQPQHF.

As regards this clonotype: Sequence at one end of the junction differs from germline and may be a read error. CDR3 nucleotide sequence: TGTGCCACCACCAGACGGGGGGAGCAGTTCTTC. Translation: CATTRRGEQFF. The V call is TRBV15, the J call TRBJ2-1, with D possibly TRBD2 on 6 matching bases. The length of the CDR3 is 11 residues. CDR1 is LNHNV and CDR2 is YYDKDF in the germline V gene (reference sequence). The full variable domain, rest sourced from reference TRBV15 and TRBJ2-1, is DAMVIQNPRYQVTQFGKPVTLSCSQTLNHNVMYWYQQKSSQAPKLLFHYYDKDFNNEADTPDNFQSRRPNTSFCFLDIRSPGLGDTAMYLCATTRRGEQFFGPGTRLTVL.

This clonotype has a count of ten or more. The chain has TRBV7-9 and TRBJ1-1; possibly TRBD1 for D (6 bases). Per germline, CDR1 SEHNR and CDR2 FQNEAQ (reference sequence). Trimming took 3 bases from V and 7 from J, leaving 15 bases between them. CDR3 length: 14 residues. In nucleotides, the CDR3 is TGTGCCAGCAGCTTTACAACAGGGTCTTTTGAAGCTTTCTTT. It is translated as CASSFTTGSFEAFF.

In its sample, this clonotype was seen many times. The genes are TRBV6-1 and TRBJ2-5; D is possibly TRBD2 (5 bases). Germline CDR1 is MNHNS and CDR2 is SASEGT. Trimming shortened V by 2 bases and J by 5 bases, and 21 bases separated the two germline ends. There are 17 residues in the CDR3. CDR3 residues: CASSERSGSTTGETQYF. The CDR3 DNA reads as TGTGCCAGCAGTGAACGGAGTGGGTCGACTACGGGGGAGACCCAGTACTTC.